The following is a T cell receptor (beta chain) sequence with its context. Antigen: not known. Sequenced material consisted of expressed TCRB transcripts (all of the isolated RNA was reverse transcribed). Measured with immunoSEQ multiplex PCR; TCRdb has only the in-frame clones, and not every one. The sample lists some 250,000 clones; around 9.9% were seen once. The sample belongs to a study of beta chain features in type 1 diabetes. The study's findings and limits: All four CD4+ subsets from Type 1 diabetes patients carried moderately but significantly shorter TCRB CDR3s. Sequencing used cDNA, and cells with high TCR expression could therefore be over-represented.

V lost 4 bases and J lost 5, with 13 bases in between. The CDR3 runs to 13 residues. CDR1 and CDR2 from the germline V gene are SGHRS and YFSETQ. CD45RO/CCR7/CD25/CD127/CD95/CD27 sorting isolated CD4+ naive, central memory, regulatory and stem cell-like memory cells. Sequencing was carried out using naive CD4+ T cells from blood. The clonotype comes from a man aged 25 to 40 with type 1 diabetes. This chain links TRBV5-1 with TRBJ2-7, with D maybe TRBD2 (6 bases). As DNA, the CDR3 is TGCGCCAGCAGCCCGCGGGGACGGGACGAGCAGTACTTC. Its protein is CASSPRGRDEQYF.